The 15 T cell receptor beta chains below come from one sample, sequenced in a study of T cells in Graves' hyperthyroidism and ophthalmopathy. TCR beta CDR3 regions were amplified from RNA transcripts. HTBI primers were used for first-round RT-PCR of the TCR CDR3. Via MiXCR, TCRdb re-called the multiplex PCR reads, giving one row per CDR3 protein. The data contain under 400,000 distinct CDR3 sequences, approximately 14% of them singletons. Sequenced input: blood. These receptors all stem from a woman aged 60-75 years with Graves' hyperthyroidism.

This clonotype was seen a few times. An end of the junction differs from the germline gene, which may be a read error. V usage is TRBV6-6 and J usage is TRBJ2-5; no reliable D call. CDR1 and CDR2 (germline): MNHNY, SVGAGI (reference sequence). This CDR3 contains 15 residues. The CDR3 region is CASGYSTGGQETQYF. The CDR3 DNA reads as TGTGCCAGCGGTTACTCCACGGGCGGCCAAGAGACCCAGTACTTC.

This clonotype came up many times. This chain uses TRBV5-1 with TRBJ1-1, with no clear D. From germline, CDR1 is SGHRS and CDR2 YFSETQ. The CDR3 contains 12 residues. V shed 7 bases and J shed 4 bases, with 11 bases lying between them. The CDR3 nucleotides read TGCGCCAGCTTCTCCCATGGCACTGAAGCTTTCTTT. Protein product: CASFSHGTEAFF.

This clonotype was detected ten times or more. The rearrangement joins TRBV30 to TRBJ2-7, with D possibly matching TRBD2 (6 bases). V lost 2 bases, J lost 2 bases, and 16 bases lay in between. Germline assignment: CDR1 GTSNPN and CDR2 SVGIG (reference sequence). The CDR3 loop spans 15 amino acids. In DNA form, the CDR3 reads TGTGCCTGGAGTCCGCCGGGGGACTTGACCTACGAGCAGTACTTC. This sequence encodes CAWSPPGDLTYEQYF.

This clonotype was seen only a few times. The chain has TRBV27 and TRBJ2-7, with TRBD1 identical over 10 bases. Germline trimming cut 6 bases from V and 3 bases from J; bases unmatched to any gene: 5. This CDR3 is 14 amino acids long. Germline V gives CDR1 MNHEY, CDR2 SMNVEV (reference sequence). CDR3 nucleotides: TGTGCCAGCAGCCAGACAGGGGGCATCTACGAGCAGTACTTC. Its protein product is CASSQTGGIYEQYF.

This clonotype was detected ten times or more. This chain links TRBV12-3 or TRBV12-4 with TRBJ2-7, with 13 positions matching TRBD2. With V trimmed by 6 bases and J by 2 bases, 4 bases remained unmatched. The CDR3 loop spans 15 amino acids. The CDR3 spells CASSPGLAGTYEQYF. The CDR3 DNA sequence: TGTGCCAGCAGCCCGGGACTAGCGGGGACCTACGAGCAGTACTTC.

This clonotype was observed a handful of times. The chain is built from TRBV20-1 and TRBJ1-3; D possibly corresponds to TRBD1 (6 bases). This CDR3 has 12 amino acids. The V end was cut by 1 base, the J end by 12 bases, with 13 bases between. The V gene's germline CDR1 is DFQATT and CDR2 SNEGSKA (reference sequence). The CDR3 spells CSARVEGGLIYF. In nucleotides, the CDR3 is TGCAGTGCTAGAGTTGAGGGGGGCCTCATATATTTT.

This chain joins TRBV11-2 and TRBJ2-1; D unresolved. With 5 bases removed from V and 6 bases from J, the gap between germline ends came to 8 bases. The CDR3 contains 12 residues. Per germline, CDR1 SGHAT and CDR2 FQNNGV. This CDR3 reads CASSPNLNEQFF. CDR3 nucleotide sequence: TGTGCCAGCAGCCCCAACCTCAATGAGCAGTTCTTC. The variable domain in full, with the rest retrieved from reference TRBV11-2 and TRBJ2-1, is EAGVAQSPRYKIIEKRQSVAFWCNPISGHATLYWYQQILGQGPKLLIQFQNNGVVDDSQLPKDRFSAERLKGVDSTLKIQPAKLEDSAVYLCASSPNLNEQFFGPGTRLTVL.

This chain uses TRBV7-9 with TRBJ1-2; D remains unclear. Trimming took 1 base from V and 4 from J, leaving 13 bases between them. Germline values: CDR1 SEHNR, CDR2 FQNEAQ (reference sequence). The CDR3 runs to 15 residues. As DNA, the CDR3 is TGTGCCAGCAGCTTAGAAGGTTTTCCCCGCTATGGCTACACCTTC. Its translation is CASSLEGFPRYGYTF.

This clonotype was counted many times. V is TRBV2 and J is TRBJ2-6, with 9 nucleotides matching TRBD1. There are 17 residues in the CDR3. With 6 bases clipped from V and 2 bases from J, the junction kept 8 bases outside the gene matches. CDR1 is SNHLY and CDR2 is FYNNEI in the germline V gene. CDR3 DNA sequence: TGTGCCAGCAGGGCGGGACAGGGAACCCCTGGGGCCAACGTCCTGACTTTC. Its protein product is CASRAGQGTPGANVLTF.

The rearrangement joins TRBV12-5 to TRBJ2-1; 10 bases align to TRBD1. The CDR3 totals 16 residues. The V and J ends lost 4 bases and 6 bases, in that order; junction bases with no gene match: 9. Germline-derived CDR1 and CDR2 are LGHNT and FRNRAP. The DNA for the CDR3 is TGTGCTAGTGGTTGGCCCGGGACAGGGGATTTCAATGAGCAGTTCTTC. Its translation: CASGWPGTGDFNEQFF.

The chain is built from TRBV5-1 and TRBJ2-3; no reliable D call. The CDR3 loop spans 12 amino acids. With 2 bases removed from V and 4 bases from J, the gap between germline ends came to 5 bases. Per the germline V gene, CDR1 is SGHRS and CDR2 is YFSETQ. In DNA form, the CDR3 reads TGCGCCAGCAGCTTTCAAGCAGATACGCAGTATTTT. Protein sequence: CASSFQADTQYF.

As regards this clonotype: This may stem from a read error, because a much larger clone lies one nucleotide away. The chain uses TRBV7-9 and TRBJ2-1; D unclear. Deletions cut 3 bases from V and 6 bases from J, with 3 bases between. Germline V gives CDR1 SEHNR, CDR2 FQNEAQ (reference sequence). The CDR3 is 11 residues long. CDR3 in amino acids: CASSFFNEQFF. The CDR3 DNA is TGTGCCAGCAGCTTTTTCAATGAGCAGTTCTTC.

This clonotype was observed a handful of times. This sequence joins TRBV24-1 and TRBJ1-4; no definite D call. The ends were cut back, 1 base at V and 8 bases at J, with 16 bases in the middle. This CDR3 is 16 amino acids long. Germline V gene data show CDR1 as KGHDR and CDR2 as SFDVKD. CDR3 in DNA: TGTGCCACCAGTGATTTTCGTCCGGGAGGGAGCGAAAAACTGTTTTTT. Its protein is CATSDFRPGGSEKLFF.

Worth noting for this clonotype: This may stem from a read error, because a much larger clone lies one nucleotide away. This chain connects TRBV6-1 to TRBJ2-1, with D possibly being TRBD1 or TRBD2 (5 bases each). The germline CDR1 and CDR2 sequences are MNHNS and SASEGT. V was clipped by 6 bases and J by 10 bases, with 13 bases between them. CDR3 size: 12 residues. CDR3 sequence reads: CASSGTAQEQFF. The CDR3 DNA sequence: TGTGCCAGCAGCGGGACGGCTCAAGAGCAGTTCTTC.

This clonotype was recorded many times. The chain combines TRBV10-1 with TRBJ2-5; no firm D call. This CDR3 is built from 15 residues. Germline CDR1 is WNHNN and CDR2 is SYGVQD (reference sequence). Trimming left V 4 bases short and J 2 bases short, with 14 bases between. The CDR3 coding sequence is TGCGCCAGCAGTGTTGGCTACCTGGGGCAAGAGACCCAGTACTTC. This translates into CASSVGYLGQETQYF.